These 6 T cell receptor beta chains were sequenced from one sample in a study of CD8+CD57+ T cells in acquired aplastic anemia. Whoever was chosen for sequencing had shown CD8+CD57+ cell expansion by flow cytometry. According to the study, genomic DNA was the template for TCR beta VDJ and CDR3 profiling. One entry per CDR3 protein results from TCRdb running MiXCR on the reads. Here the sample spans around 200,000 distinct CDR3 sequences, about half being singletons. Sequenced input: sorted CD4+, CD8+, or CD8+CD57+ T cells (not recorded which) from PBMCs. All receptors derive from a human donor with aplastic anemia.

This clonotype was seen ten or more times. This chain uses TRBV9 with TRBJ1-5; D unresolved. This CDR3 region has 15 residues. V lost 3 bases to trimming and J lost 0 bases, with 10 bases between them. Per the germline V gene, CDR1 is SGDLS and CDR2 is YYNGEE. CDR3 nucleotide sequence: TGTGCCAGCAGCGCTGGGCAAAATAGCAATCAGCCCCAGCATTTT. The encoded protein is CASSAGQNSNQPQHF.

The chain joins TRBV2 to TRBJ2-3; D is unresolved. Trimming pared 8 bases from V and 1 base from J, leaving 7 bases between. This CDR3 is 12 amino acids long. Germline V gene data show CDR1 as SNHLY and CDR2 as FYNNEI. The CDR3 sequence: CASLLGTDTQYF. In nucleotides, the CDR3 is TGTGCCAGCCTTCTCGGCACAGATACGCAGTATTTT.

This clonotype was counted ten times or more. This chain uses TRBV2 with TRBJ1-5, with a weak D call TRBD1 (5 bases). The CDR3 has 17 residues. The germline CDR1 and CDR2 sequences are SNHLY and FYNNEI. V was trimmed by 2 bases and J by 0 bases, leaving 14 bases between them. CDR3 sequence: CASSESWGAYSNQPQHF. For the CDR3, the DNA is TGTGCCAGCAGTGAATCGTGGGGCGCATATAGCAATCAGCCCCAGCATTTT.

This clonotype was counted at least ten times. The gene calls are TRBV9 and TRBJ2-6; the D gene is possibly TRBD1 (6 bases). Germline CDR1 reads SGDLS; CDR2 reads YYNGEE. The CDR3 loop spans 15 amino acids. Trimming shortened V by 4 bases and J by 1 base, and 9 bases separated the two germline ends. CDR3 nucleotides: TGTGCCAGCAGCCTTCAGGGGTCTGGGGCCAACGTCCTGACTTTC. Protein product: CASSLQGSGANVLTF.

This chain connects TRBV20-1 to TRBJ1-1; tentatively, D is TRBD1 (5 bases). The CDR3 is 10 residues long. The germline V and J ends were trimmed by 4 bases and 8 bases, with 8 bases remaining between them. The germline gives CDR1 DFQATT, CDR2 SNEGSKA (reference sequence). The DNA for the CDR3 is TGCAGTGCTATGGGACGGGAAGCTTTCTTT. This codes for CSAMGREAFF.

This clonotype was seen a handful of times. The CDR3 coding sequence is TGTGCCAGCAGCTTGTCTCGCCAGGGGGACAATGAGCAGTTCTTC. This gives the protein CASSLSRQGDNEQFF. The V and J genes are TRBV11-1 and TRBJ2-1; TRBD1 aligns across 7 bases. Trimming took 3 bases from V and 5 from J; bases not matched to a gene: 7. The length of the CDR3 is 15 residues. Looked up from germline, CDR1 is SGHAT and CDR2 is FQDESV (reference sequence).